This paragraph reports one TCR beta chain. Its antigen is unknown. Base qualities were left out, and no much larger clone turns up one base away. The protocol used for the library was the immunoSEQ multiplex PCR assay. A mixture of 60 forward primers for TCR Vbeta segments and 13 reverse primers for TCR Jbeta segments was used in the multiplex PCR. The CDR3 region of rearranged TCR beta genes was amplified from genomic DNA with a multiplex PCR assay. On the Illumina HiSeq System, the amplified TCR beta libraries were sequenced as 87-base-pair reads. In the paper's pipeline: Across the 500 to 700 repertoires, a later analysis counted some 80 million unique TCR beta chains, roughly 11 million of which were shared by at least two donors. To remove PCR and sequencing errors, raw reads were error-corrected and collapsed into unique sequences using a nearest-neighbor algorithm that merged closely related sequences. CDR3 sequences were aligned to IMGT reference sequences to assign V, D and J gene segments. For a sequence to be retained, a match of at least six nucleotides was required to both a V gene segment and a J gene segment. A rearrangement was called productive if the CDR3 had no stop codons and remained in frame with V and J, and every other rearrangement was called non-productive. CDR3 was defined according to IMGT convention as the region running from the second conserved V-encoded cysteine to the conserved J-encoded phenylalanine. Sequences without an unambiguous match to a single V gene segment were excluded from the earlier analysis of several hundred of the donors. An earlier analysis of roughly 590 of the donors called V segments functional above 56.7% productive rearrangements and segregating when the between-donor standard deviation exceeded 5%. To diagnose cytomegalovirus status from the catalog of TCR beta chain sequences, a statistical classification framework was built. A later analysis assigned V and J genes by comparing TCR nucleotide sequences with IMGT/GENE-DB human TR gene sequences. In a later analysis, CDR3 sequences and most-parsimonious VDJ recombination scenarios were assigned using the TCRdist pipeline. A later analysis defined each TCR beta chain by its CDR3 amino acid sequence plus V-gene family, and excluded reads lacking a unique V-gene family. A later analysis removed roughly 590 highly shared, low-generation-probability nucleotide sequences to deal with suspected cross-contamination and a sequencing artifact. A later analysis calculated a clonal expansion index for each public chain from normalized within-repertoire ranks of inferred template counts. Generation probabilities in a later analysis came from a VDJ recombination model fitted to out-of-frame rearrangements, and those results were checked against IGoR. In a later analysis, TCR-TCR, TCR-HLA and TCR-CMV co-occurrence was scored with hypergeometric tests, and a repertoire-size bias correction was applied to TCR pairs. To estimate false discovery rates, a later analysis permuted the HLA or CMV assignments 20 times. In a later analysis, co-occurring TCRs were grouped using DBSCAN, with TCRdist sequence similarity added in when clustering inside HLA-allele-positive subsets. Co-occurrence clustering excluded repertoires with fewer than 30,000 or more than 120,000 public chains, plus five with anomalous nucleotide sharing. What TCRdb holds here is the immuneACCESS table cut down to in-frame rearrangements. Part of the clones is not present; checked against another copy, under half of the missing clones reflect an unresolved V gene, and the others are unexplained. V and J calls and clone size are given by that table; D and trimming were obtained from the DNA. This sample is represented by 140,000 or so clones; roughly 80% of them were singletons. Of the sample, around 4.4% falls within the top ten clones.

In total, over 600 healthy bone marrow donors made up the cohort. At the time of sampling, every cohort member was nominally healthy, though immune exposures that went unrecorded were likely present. The donor tested CMV seronegative, placing the donor among the 300 to 400 seronegative members of the cohort. Each donor provided a peripheral blood sample, and peripheral blood mononuclear cells were used for TCR beta sequencing. The Qiagen DNeasy Blood Extraction Kit was used to extract genomic DNA from the blood cell samples. This sample was taken from a study of cytomegalovirus exposure and HLA in healthy donors (dated by TCRdb to about 2017). With regard to the full study: An earlier analysis of approximately 550 of the donors reported about 290 Gb of sequence data and some 120 million unique TCR beta sequences from 150 million to 200 million T cells. A later genetic analysis took genome-wide SNP genotypes for about 65% of the 666 donors and used that subset as a discovery cohort. Of the approximately 400 genotyped donors, about 80% fell in the genetic ancestry cluster associated with self-reported Caucasian donors. The study profiled the T cell repertoires of 500 to 800 subjects by immunosequencing and related them to cytomegalovirus serostatus. The number of donors typed differed by locus, with roughly 620-630 for A, B, C, DRB1 and DQB1, more than 500 for DQA1, nearly 610 for DPA1, and under 490 for DPB1. The later analysis used no new phenotypic data to find candidate immune exposures, relying instead on TCR beta sequences and their occurrence across donors. Donor age, sex, ethnicity and CMV serostatus were compiled together with the repertoire data. All discovery cohort repertoires had been generated on a single sequencing platform. Several DR-DQ haplotypes were treated as single units for association and clustering because of strong linkage in the cohort. To predict cytomegalovirus infection status, the study combined high-throughput TCR immunosequencing, statistical association of individual TCRs with disease status, and machine learning. The study was designed to test whether signatures of past pathogen exposure could be identified by cataloging public T cell receptors. Among around 400 genotyped donors of the cohort, an average of around 240,000 unique TCR beta nucleotide sequences were sequenced per donor, roughly a sixth of them non-productive. An early release covering roughly 600 HLA-typed donors comprised around 300 gigabases of sequencing data and 65 million to 100 million unique TCR sequences. To decide whether each TCR beta V gene segment behaved as functional or pseudogenic, an earlier analysis of some 580 of the donors relied on high-throughput TCR beta sequencing. A later analysis re-examined previously published TCR beta repertoires from about 700 donors and added high-resolution HLA genotyping to investigate patterns of TCR occurrence. Along with the approximately 700-subject first cohort, a separate validation cohort of roughly 110 different subjects was used. Class I and class II HLA loci were covered by the typing at four-digit resolution.

Overall study results and their limits: Because counts were too low, fewer than 20 rarely observed V segments, including chromosome 9 orphons, were excluded from the earlier analysis of fewer than 650 of the donors. A later analysis associated about 17,000 TCR beta sequences with specific HLA alleles at a false discovery rate of 0.05. In a later genetic analysis, a missense DCLRE1C variant was associated with V-gene and J-gene trimming of TCR beta chains, and the association was replicated in an independent cohort. For the cohort, immune exposure information was limited to CMV serostatus. A further reported finding was that TCR beta sequences accurately predicted the HLA-A and HLA-B alleles for most subjects in the first cohort. Most TCR sequences were seen in very few donors, while some public TCRs were found in many individuals. A later genetic analysis reported fewer N-insertions in productive TCRs among donors in an Asian-associated ancestry cluster than the 666-donor mean. Roughly uniform sequencing depth across donors was assumed in presence/absence analyses, although this assumption may not hold. The cohort was sequenced for TCR beta chains only, and without alpha or paired-chain data the features that could be detected were limited. The authors suggested that the approach could potentially be extended to other disease states and immunological phenotypes. According to a later analysis, parvovirus B19, influenza, CMV and Epstein-Barr virus appeared linked to several top co-occurrence clusters. In an earlier analysis of more than 500 of the donors, most TCR beta V segments appeared in productive rearrangements about 87% or about 30% of the time, broadly matching IMGT annotations. The sequencing pipeline was judged likely to have produced a cluster of highly shared sequence variants as a technical artifact. The study gave a list of about 170 TCR beta chains associated with cytomegalovirus. Strong co-occurrence of HLA alleles, especially DR and DQ, made assigning TCR associations to individual alleles difficult. According to a later analysis, most CMV-associated TCR beta chains appeared to be HLA-restricted, and the HLA associations seemed to be driven largely by CMV exposure. In a later analysis, the rate of TCR association differed among HLA loci, with DRB1 alleles having the most associated TCRs and HLA-C alleles having the fewest. A few of the identified cytomegalovirus-associated TCR beta chains were confirmed in vitro to be specific for cytomegalovirus antigens. Linkage disequilibrium might explain the correlated functional status among segregating V segments, but an unknown experimental factor could not be excluded. Because HLA typing was missing for some donors at each locus, association tests included only the typed subset. In a later analysis, HLA-associated TCR beta chains showed more clonal expansion and lower generation probabilities than non-associated chains that were equally common. In both the original and validation cohorts, the classifier was reported to diagnose cytomegalovirus status with high specificity and sensitivity.

The TCR sequence derives from a middle-aged man in good health and CMV-seronegative. The sample taken for sequencing was PBMCs.

The nucleotides are TGCAGCGTTGAAGGAGCTAGCGGGGGATCATATTCCTACAATGAGCAGTTCTTC. It translates to CSVEGASGGSYSYNEQFF. The chain is assembled from TRBV29-1 and TRBJ2-1; the central 10 bases match TRBD2. The germline V end is reduced by 1 base and the J end by 1 base; junction bases left unmatched: 10. CDR1 and CDR2 are read off the germline V gene as SQVTM and ANQGSEA. The CDR3 contains 18 residues, cysteine and phenylalanine counted. Just CDR3 DNA is preserved here, 54 bases in frame from base 1.